This record looks at one T cell receptor beta chain sequence and its context. Its antigen is currently unknown. Amplification by 5'RACE using constant-segment primers produced TCR alpha and TCR beta cDNA libraries that carried sample barcodes and UMIs. MiXCR, applied by TCRdb to the 5' RACE reads, yields one record per CDR3 protein. The data contain approximately 400,000 distinct CDR3 sequences, 20% to 25% of them singletons. The data were taken from a study of T-cell memory formation after mild COVID-19. Overall study results and limits: CM and EM subsets held most contracting CD4+ clones; EMRA held CD8+ ones. The study detected some responding clones in pre-infection memory, suggesting cross-reactive memory joined.

The sequencing input was PBMCs or a T cell subset sorted from them (not recorded which). This receptor was obtained from an adult woman who had mild COVID-19 (a few samples of this study predate the infection). Cell type and time point are not known.

The CDR3 DNA reads TGTGCCAGCAGCTTCATGGGAGGCAAAAACATTCAGTACTTC. It encodes CASSFMGGKNIQYF. The J gene is TRBJ2-4, the V gene TRBV7-3, with D perhaps TRBD2 (6 bases). V was clipped by 3 bases and J by 3 bases, with 9 bases between them. Germline CDR1 and CDR2: SGHTA and FQGTGA. CDR3 length: 14 residues.